This T cell receptor (beta chain) was captured in a study of cytomegalovirus exposure and HLA in healthy donors. As for the donors, each was a healthy bone marrow donor. Per the germline V gene, CDR1 is LNHNV and CDR2 is YYDKDF (reference sequence). The CDR3 consists of 16 residues. The V and J ends lost 4 bases and 5 bases, in that order; junction bases with no gene match: 11. Both 60 Vbeta primers and 13 Jbeta primers went into the PCR. Profiled with immunoSEQ multiplex PCR; TCRdb holds only in-frame clones, not every one. The data show 150,000 to 200,000 clones, with less than 90% seen just once and around 0.26% held by the top ten.

V and J are TRBV15 and TRBJ1-2, with TRBD1 matching over 9 bases. This TCR was sampled from a boy aged 10-17 years in good health and CMV-seronegative. The sample was PBMCs. Here the CDR3 reads CATSKAGTGKRYGYTF. The DNA for the CDR3 is TGTGCCACCAGCAAAGCCGGGACAGGGAAACGGTATGGCTACACCTTC. Full variable domain (remainder filled in from reference TRBV15 and TRBJ1-2): DAMVIQNPRYQVTQFGKPVTLSCSQTLNHNVMYWYQQKSSQAPKLLFHYYDKDFNNEADTPDNFQSRRPNTSFCFLDIRSPGLGDTAMYLCATSKAGTGKRYGYTFGSGTRLTVV.